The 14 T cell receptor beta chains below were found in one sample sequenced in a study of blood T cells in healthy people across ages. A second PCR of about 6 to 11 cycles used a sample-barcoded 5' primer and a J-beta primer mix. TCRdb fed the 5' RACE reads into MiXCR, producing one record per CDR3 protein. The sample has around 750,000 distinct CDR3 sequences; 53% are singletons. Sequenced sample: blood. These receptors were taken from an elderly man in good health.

DNA for the CDR3: TGCAGTGCTATTGGACAGGGATTAAGGGAAAAACTGTTTTTT. Translated: CSAIGQGLREKLFF. This chain links TRBV20-1 with TRBJ1-4; TRBD1 matches 8 bases. From germline, CDR1 is DFQATT and CDR2 SNEGSKA (reference sequence). The junction had 9 bases not matched to a gene; V was cut back by 4 bases and J by 8 bases. The CDR3 length is 14 residues.

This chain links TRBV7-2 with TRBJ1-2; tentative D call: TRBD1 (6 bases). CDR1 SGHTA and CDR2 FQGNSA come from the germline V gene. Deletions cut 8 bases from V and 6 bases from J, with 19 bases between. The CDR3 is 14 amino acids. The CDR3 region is CASLRQARGDGYTF. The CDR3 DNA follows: TGTGCCAGCCTCCGACAGGCACGAGGGGATGGCTACACCTTC.

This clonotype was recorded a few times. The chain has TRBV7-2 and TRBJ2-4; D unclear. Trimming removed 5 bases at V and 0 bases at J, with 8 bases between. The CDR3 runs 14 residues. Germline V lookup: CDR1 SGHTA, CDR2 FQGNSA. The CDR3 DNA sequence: TGTGCCAGCAGCGGCTATTTAGCCAAAAACATTCAGTACTTC. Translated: CASSGYLAKNIQYF.

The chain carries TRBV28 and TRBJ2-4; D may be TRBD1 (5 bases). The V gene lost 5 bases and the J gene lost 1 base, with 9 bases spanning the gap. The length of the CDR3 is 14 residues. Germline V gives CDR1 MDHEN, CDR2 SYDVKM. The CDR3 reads CASSLQAAKNIQYF. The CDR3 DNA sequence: TGTGCCAGCAGTCTACAGGCGGCCAAAAACATTCAGTACTTC. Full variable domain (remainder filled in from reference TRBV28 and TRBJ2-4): DVKVTQSSRYLVKRTGEKVFLECVQDMDHENMFWYRQDPGLGLRLIYFSYDVKMKEKGDIPEGYSVSREKKERFSLILESASTNQTSMYLCASSLQAAKNIQYFGAGTRLSVL.

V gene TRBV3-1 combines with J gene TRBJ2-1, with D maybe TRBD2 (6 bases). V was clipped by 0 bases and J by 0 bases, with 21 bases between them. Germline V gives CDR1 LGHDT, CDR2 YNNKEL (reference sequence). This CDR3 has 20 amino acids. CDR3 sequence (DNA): TGTGCCAGCAGCCAAGATGAGGGACTTCGAAGAGGGAGCTCCTACAATGAGCAGTTCTTC. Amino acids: CASSQDEGLRRGSSYNEQFF.

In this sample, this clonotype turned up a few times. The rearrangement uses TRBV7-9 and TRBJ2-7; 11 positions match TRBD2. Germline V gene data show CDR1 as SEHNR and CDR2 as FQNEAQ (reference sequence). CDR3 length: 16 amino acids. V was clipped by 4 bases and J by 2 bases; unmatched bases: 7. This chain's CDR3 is CASSWGLAGGPYEQYF. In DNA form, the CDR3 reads TGTGCCAGCAGCTGGGGGCTAGCGGGAGGCCCCTACGAGCAGTACTTC.

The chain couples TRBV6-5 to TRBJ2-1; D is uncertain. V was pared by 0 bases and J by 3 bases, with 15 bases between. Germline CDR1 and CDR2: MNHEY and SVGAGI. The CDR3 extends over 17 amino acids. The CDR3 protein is CASSYSSDLQFYNEQFF. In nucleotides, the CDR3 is TGTGCCAGCAGTTACTCGAGTGACTTGCAATTCTACAATGAGCAGTTCTTC.

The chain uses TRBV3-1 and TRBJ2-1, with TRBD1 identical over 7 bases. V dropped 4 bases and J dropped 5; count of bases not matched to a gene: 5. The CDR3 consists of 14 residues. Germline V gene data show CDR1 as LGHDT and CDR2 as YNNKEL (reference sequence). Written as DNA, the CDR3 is TGTGCCAGCAGCCTCCGGGACAGACACAATGAGCAGTTCTTC. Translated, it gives CASSLRDRHNEQFF.

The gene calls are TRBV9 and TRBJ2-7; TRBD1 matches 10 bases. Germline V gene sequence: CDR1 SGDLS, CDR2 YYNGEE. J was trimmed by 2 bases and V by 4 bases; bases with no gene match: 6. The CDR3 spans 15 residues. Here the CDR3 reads CASSPTGQGPYEQYF. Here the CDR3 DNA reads TGTGCCAGCAGCCCAACGGGACAGGGGCCCTACGAGCAGTACTTC.

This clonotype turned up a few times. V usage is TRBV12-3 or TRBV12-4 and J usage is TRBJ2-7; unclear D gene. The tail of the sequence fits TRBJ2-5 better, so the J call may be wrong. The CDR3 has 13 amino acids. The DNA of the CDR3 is TGTGCCAGCTTCCCACGGTTCGATGAGACCCAGTACTTC. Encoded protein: CASFPRFDETQYF.

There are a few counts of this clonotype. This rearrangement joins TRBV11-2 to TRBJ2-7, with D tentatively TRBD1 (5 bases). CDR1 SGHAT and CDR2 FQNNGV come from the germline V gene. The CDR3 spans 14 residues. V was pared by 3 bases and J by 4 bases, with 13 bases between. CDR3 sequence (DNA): TGTGCCAGCAGCTTGGGCAGGGCGACGTACGAGCAGTACTTC. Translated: CASSLGRATYEQYF.

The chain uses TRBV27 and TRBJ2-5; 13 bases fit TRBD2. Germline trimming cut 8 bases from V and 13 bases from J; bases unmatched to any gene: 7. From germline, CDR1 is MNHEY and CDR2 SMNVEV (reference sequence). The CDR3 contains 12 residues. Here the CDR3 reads CASGGTSGNGYF. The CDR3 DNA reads TGTGCCAGCGGCGGGACTAGCGGGAATGGGTACTTC.

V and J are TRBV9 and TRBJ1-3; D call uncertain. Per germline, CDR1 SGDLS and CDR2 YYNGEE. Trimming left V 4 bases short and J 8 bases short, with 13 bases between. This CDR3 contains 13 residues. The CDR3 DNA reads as TGTGCCAGCAGCCCCGACGCCGCTTACACCATATATTTT. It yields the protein CASSPDAAYTIYF.

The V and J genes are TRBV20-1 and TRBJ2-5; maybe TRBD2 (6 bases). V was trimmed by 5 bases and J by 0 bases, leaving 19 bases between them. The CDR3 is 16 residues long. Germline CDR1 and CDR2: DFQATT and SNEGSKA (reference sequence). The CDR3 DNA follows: TGCAGTGCTGCGGGGCTAGTTGAGGCCAACCAAGAGACCCAGTACTTC. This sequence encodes CSAAGLVEANQETQYF.